These 31 T cell receptor beta chains were sequenced from one sample in a study of cytomegalovirus exposure and HLA in healthy donors. Primers: 60 Vbeta forward and 13 Jbeta reverse. Generated by immunoSEQ multiplex PCR, the TCRdb table keeps only in-frame clones and is missing some. The table has 95,000 to 150,000 clones, about 81% seen once. The sequenced sample consisted of PBMCs. The receptor set was obtained from a young woman in good health and CMV-seronegative.

CDR3 DNA sequence: TGTGCCTGGAGTTTTAGCTCTGGAAACACCATATATTTT. It is translated as CAWSFSSGNTIYF. This rearrangement joins TRBV30 to TRBJ1-3; no definite D call. Germline V lookup: CDR1 GTSNPN, CDR2 SVGIG (reference sequence). This CDR3 contains 13 residues. V was pared by 2 bases and J by 0 bases, with 5 bases between.

The J gene is TRBJ1-2, the V gene TRBV5-6; D unclear. V lost 1 base, J lost 0 bases, and 13 bases lay in between. Germline loops: CDR1 SGHDT, CDR2 YYEEEE. The CDR3 sequence is 16 residues long. CDR3 coding DNA: TGTGCCAGCAGCTTGAACCTGCGGACTGCTAACTATGGCTACACCTTC. This gives the protein CASSLNLRTANYGYTF.

The chain couples TRBV11-2 to TRBJ2-5; TRBD2 agrees at 12 bases. With 1 base clipped from V and 2 bases from J, the junction kept 2 bases outside the gene matches. Germline V gives CDR1 SGHAT, CDR2 FQNNGV. The CDR3 has 16 amino acids. In DNA form, the CDR3 reads TGTGCCAGCAGCTTAGGCCTAGCGGGGGGGCAAGAGACCCAGTACTTC. As protein: CASSLGLAGGQETQYF.

The chain is built from TRBV6-5 and TRBJ1-2; D perhaps matches TRBD1 (5 bases). The V gene's germline CDR1 is MNHEY and CDR2 SVGAGI. The length of the CDR3 is 15 residues. Trimming cost V 6 bases and J 1 base, with 15 bases left between them. The CDR3 coding sequence is TGTGCCAGCAGCCCGGACACCCGTTATAACTATGGCTACACCTTC. Residues: CASSPDTRYNYGYTF.

The rearrangement links TRBV27 to TRBJ1-5; the D is unclear. The V end lost 7 bases, the J end lost 9 bases, and 19 bases lay between the germline ends. The CDR3 consists of 14 residues. In germline, CDR1 is MNHEY, CDR2 SMNVEV (reference sequence). CDR3 coding DNA: TGTGCCAGCACTCACACAATGGGCGATTGGCCCCAGCATTTT. Translation: CASTHTMGDWPQHF.

V usage is TRBV5-1 and J usage is TRBJ1-1, with D unclear. Trimming shortened V by 0 bases and J by 3 bases, and 3 bases separated the two germline ends. The CDR3 loop spans 12 amino acids. Germline V gives CDR1 SGHRS, CDR2 YFSETQ. CDR3 nucleotides: TGCGCCAGCAGCTTGGGAGACACTGAAGCTTTCTTT. It is translated as CASSLGDTEAFF.

The chain joins TRBV19 to TRBJ1-2, with 8 bases fitting TRBD1. The V and J ends lost 5 bases and 4 bases, in that order; junction bases with no gene match: 6. Germline values: CDR1 LNHDA, CDR2 SQIVND (reference sequence). This CDR3 is 14 amino acids long. CDR3 in DNA: TGTGCCAGTAGTGCACGGACAGGGAGCTATGGCTACACCTTC. Translating it yields CASSARTGSYGYTF.

The chain is built from TRBV6-5 and TRBJ1-3; D not certain. V was cut by 0 bases and J by 0 bases, with 9 bases left in between. The CDR3 length is 16 residues. The germline V gene encodes CDR1 MNHEY and CDR2 SVGAGI. The CDR3 here is CASSYSIVASGNTIYF. CDR3 nucleotide sequence: TGTGCCAGCAGTTACTCGATTGTAGCCTCTGGAAACACCATATATTTT.

The chain uses TRBV29-1 and TRBJ1-2, with D tentatively TRBD1 (6 bases). CDR3 length equals 13 residues. The V gene lost 1 base and the J gene lost 6 bases, with 12 bases spanning the gap. Looked up from germline, CDR1 is SQVTM and CDR2 is ANQGSEA. The CDR3 region is CSVEVYRENGYTF. CDR3 DNA sequence: TGCAGCGTTGAAGTTTACAGGGAGAATGGCTACACCTTC.

The genes are TRBV5-1 and TRBJ1-2; 11 bases map to TRBD1. This CDR3 has 14 residues. The trim removed 3 bases at V and 2 bases at J, leaving 0 bases unmatched. In germline, CDR1 is SGHRS, CDR2 YFSETQ. Written as DNA, the CDR3 is TGCGCCAGCAGCTGGGACAGGGGGAACTATGGCTACACCTTC. Its translation: CASSWDRGNYGYTF.

There are a few counts of this clone. The V call is TRBV19, the J call TRBJ1-3, with a possible D match to TRBD1 (6 bases). The length of the CDR3 is 15 residues. The V gene lost 6 bases and the J gene lost 4 bases, with 16 bases spanning the gap. Germline CDR1 is LNHDA and CDR2 is SQIVND (reference sequence). CDR3 sequence: CASSPIGGSGNTIYF. DNA for the CDR3: TGTGCCAGTAGCCCCATAGGGGGATCCGGAAACACCATATATTTT.

The V call is TRBV9, the J call TRBJ1-2, with D tentatively TRBD1 (5 bases). The CDR3 sequence is 16 residues long. Trimming shortened V by 0 bases and J by 4 bases, and 16 bases separated the two germline ends. Germline V gene lookup returns CDR1 SGDLS and CDR2 YYNGEE. CDR3 amino acids: CASSVGQGGEPYGYTF. The DNA of the CDR3 is TGTGCCAGCAGCGTAGGGCAGGGTGGGGAACCCTATGGCTACACCTTC. The full variable domain, its missing parts supplied by reference TRBV9 and TRBJ1-2, is DSGVTQTPKHLITATGQRVTLRCSPRSGDLSVYWYQQSLDQGLQFLIQYYNGEERAKGNILERFSAQQFPDLHSELNLSSLELGDSALYFCASSVGQGGEPYGYTFGSGTRLTVV.

The CDR3 sequence: CATSDSNQPQHF. CDR3 nucleotides: TGTGCCACCTCAGATAGCAATCAGCCCCAGCATTTT. The J gene is TRBJ1-5, the V gene TRBV7-9; no definite D call. Germline lookup yields CDR1 SEHNR and CDR2 FQNEAQ (reference sequence). V lost 10 bases and J lost 0, with 7 bases in between. The CDR3 covers 12 residues.

This clone was detected only once. This sequence joins TRBV5-1 and TRBJ2-5, with 7 nucleotides matching TRBD1. Germline loops: CDR1 SGHRS, CDR2 YFSETQ. The CDR3 is 13 residues long. V was pared by 4 bases and J by 2 bases, with 2 bases of the junction left unmatched. For the CDR3, the DNA is TGCGCCAGCAGCCGGGGACAGCAAGAGACCCAGTACTTC. Protein sequence: CASSRGQQETQYF.

The chain joins TRBV5-8 to TRBJ1-1; 8 nucleotides align to TRBD1. The V gene's germline CDR1 is SGHTS and CDR2 YDEGEE. The CDR3 has 14 residues. V lost 4 bases to trimming and J lost 3 bases; unmatched junction nucleotides: 5. CDR3 DNA: TGTGCCAGCAGCAGACAGGGGTCCGACACTGAAGCTTTCTTT. It codes for CASSRQGSDTEAFF.

The chain employs TRBV19 and TRBJ2-1; 9 nucleotides align to TRBD2. Trimming at V came to 1 base and at J to 4 bases, leaving 2 bases not matched to a gene. CDR1 LNHDA and CDR2 SQIVND come from the germline V gene (reference sequence). This CDR3 region has 15 residues. The CDR3 bases are TGTGCCAGTAGTATAGGGACTAGCGAGTACAATGAGCAGTTCTTC. Translation: CASSIGTSEYNEQFF.

J is TRBJ2-5 and V is TRBV9; the D gene is possibly TRBD1 (5 bases). Trimming left V 0 bases short and J 7 bases short, with 10 bases between. Germline V gene data show CDR1 as SGDLS and CDR2 as YYNGEE. The CDR3 is 13 residues long. The CDR3 nucleotides are TGTGCCAGCAGCGTAGTCCAGGGTGGGACCCAGTACTTC. This sequence encodes CASSVVQGGTQYF.

About this clone: One end of the junction varies from germline; a read error may be responsible. V usage is TRBV7-9 and J usage is TRBJ1-2; D might be TRBD1 (5 bases). CDR3 length: 14 residues. Germline CDR1 is SEHNR and CDR2 is FQNEAQ (reference sequence). The CDR3, as DNA: TGTTCCAGCAACCTTATCTCCCAGGGTGGCGGCTACACCTTC. It yields the protein CSSNLISQGGGYTF.

The rearrangement joins TRBV4-3 to TRBJ1-2; 8 bases agree with TRBD1. This CDR3 region has 13 residues. V was pared by 6 bases and J by 7 bases, with 7 bases of the junction left unmatched. Germline values: CDR1 LGHNA, CDR2 YSLEER. This CDR3 reads CASSPTGGGGYTF. The CDR3 coding sequence is TGCGCCAGCAGTCCTACAGGGGGTGGTGGCTACACCTTC.

In its sample, this clone was seen once. J is TRBJ1-1 and V is TRBV7-9; no clear D. This CDR3 comprises 14 residues. The germline gives CDR1 SEHNR, CDR2 FQNEAQ (reference sequence). V was cut by 3 bases and J by 4 bases, with 12 bases left in between. CDR3 nucleotide sequence: TGTGCCAGCAGCTTGGGCCAGGTCCTCACTGAAGCTTTCTTT. It translates to CASSLGQVLTEAFF.

This chain links TRBV19 with TRBJ2-7, with D perhaps matching TRBD2 (6 bases). V lost 8 bases and J 2 bases, leaving 16 bases between the germline ends. The length of the CDR3 is 14 residues. The germline V gene has CDR1 LNHDA and CDR2 SQIVND (reference sequence). CDR3: CASHPGLDTYEQYF. The DNA for the CDR3 is TGTGCCAGTCACCCGGGACTGGATACCTACGAGCAGTACTTC.

The chain couples TRBV13 to TRBJ1-3; 10 bases agree with TRBD1. CDR1 and CDR2 (germline): PRHDT, FYEKMQ (reference sequence). The length of the CDR3 is 17 residues. J lost 0 bases, V lost 0 bases, and 2 bases had no gene match. CDR3 DNA: TGTGCCAGCAGCTTAGGGACAGGGGGCAGCTCTGGAAACACCATATATTTT. Translation: CASSLGTGGSSGNTIYF. Using reference TRBV13 and TRBJ1-3 for the parts outside the CDR3, the full variable domain is AAGVIQSPRHLIKEKRETATLKCYPIPRHDTVYWYQQGPGQDPQFLISFYEKMQSDKGSIPDRFSAQQFSDYHSELNMSSLELGDSALYFCASSLGTGGSSGNTIYFGEGSWLTVV.

Notes on this clone: An end of the junction differs from the germline gene, which may be a read error. The chain is built from TRBV7-9 and TRBJ2-1; 10 nucleotides align to TRBD2. Germline V gives CDR1 SEHNR, CDR2 FQNEAQ (reference sequence). This CDR3 comprises 18 residues. In nucleotides, the CDR3 is TGTTCCAGCAGCTTAGACAGCGGGGGGGCCTATTTCGACAATGAGCAGTTCTTC. Residues: CSSSLDSGGAYFDNEQFF.

The chain uses TRBV10-1 and TRBJ2-7; 8 positions agree with TRBD1. Unmatched junction bases numbered 9, after V lost 7 bases and J lost 7 bases. The CDR3 loop spans 13 amino acids. The germline V gene has CDR1 WNHNN and CDR2 SYGVQD (reference sequence). This chain's CDR3 is CASTPGQAREQYF. The CDR3 nucleotides are TGCGCCAGCACCCCGGGACAGGCTAGAGAGCAGTACTTC.

V is TRBV19 and J is TRBJ2-2; no firm D call. The CDR3 consists of 12 residues. Germline CDR1 reads LNHDA; CDR2 reads SQIVND (reference sequence). Trimming left V 5 bases short and J 2 bases short, with 3 bases between. The CDR3 region has the DNA TGTGCCAGTAGTTCAAACACCGGGGAGCTGTTTTTT. Amino acids: CASSSNTGELFF.

The chain is built from TRBV4-1 and TRBJ2-4; 12 bases are shared with TRBD2. CDR1 is MGHRA and CDR2 is YSYEKL in the germline V gene. Losses at the gene ends were 1 base for V and 1 base for J; bases not matched to a gene: 11. The CDR3 runs to 20 residues. The CDR3 coding sequence is TGCGCCAGCAGCCAAGGCCTCCTAGCGGGAGGGCCATCGGCCAAAAACATTCAGTACTTC. It encodes CASSQGLLAGGPSAKNIQYF.

In DNA form, the CDR3 reads TGCAGCGTTGAGTGGCGGGGGGGAGAAGCTTTCTTT. It specifies CSVEWRGGEAFF. V gene TRBV29-1 combines with J gene TRBJ1-1; tentative D call: TRBD1 (5 bases). CDR3 length: 12 residues. Deletions cut 3 bases from V and 8 bases from J, with 13 bases between. The germline gives CDR1 SQVTM, CDR2 ANQGSEA.

V gene TRBV19 combines with J gene TRBJ2-7, with 8 bases aligning to TRBD1. This CDR3 has 12 amino acids. V trimming: 5 bases; J trimming: 3 bases; junction bases outside the gene matches: 0. Germline CDR1 is LNHDA and CDR2 is SQIVND (reference sequence). The CDR3 bases are TGTGCCAGTAGTGACAGGGGCTACGAGCAGTACTTC. Protein sequence: CASSDRGYEQYF.

The rearrangement uses TRBV11-3 and TRBJ2-2; 10 positions match TRBD1. Germline V gene sequence: CDR1 SGHNT, CDR2 YENEEA. This CDR3 comprises 15 residues. The V segment lost 5 bases and the J segment 5 bases; nucleotides outside the gene matches: 5. The CDR3 nucleotides read TGTGCCAGCAGCCCCCGGACAGGGGGGACCGGGGAGCTGTTTTTT. Residues: CASSPRTGGTGELFF.

This clone has only a few counts. The chain employs TRBV5-1 and TRBJ2-1; 8 positions match TRBD2. This CDR3 spans 15 amino acids. Trimming removed 7 bases from V and 3 bases from J; junction bases left unmatched: 9. CDR1 SGHRS and CDR2 YFSETQ come from the germline V gene. The CDR3 sequence is CASARGGTSYNEQFF. As DNA, the CDR3 is TGCGCCAGCGCCAGAGGAGGGACTAGCTACAATGAGCAGTTCTTC.

This chain uses TRBV6-5 with TRBJ1-2; TRBD1 might be the D (6 bases). In germline, CDR1 is MNHEY, CDR2 SVGAGI. This CDR3 spans 14 amino acids. V was pared by 0 bases and J by 4 bases, with 9 bases between. CDR3 sequence: CASSYSQGIYGYTF. As DNA, the CDR3 is TGTGCCAGCAGTTACTCCCAGGGGATCTATGGCTACACCTTC.